The 32 T cell receptor beta chains given below trace back to one sample, sequenced in a study of post-analysis software for immune sequencing data. No antigen has been identified for these receptors. Incorporated into the TCR beta cDNA libraries were unique molecular identifiers, which served to reduce PCR and sequencing biases. TCRdb recomputed calls from the PCR reads with MiXCR, one row per CDR3 protein. The table records approximately 630,000 distinct CDR3 sequences, 59% of them present only once. Study outcomes and limitations: In patients, five TRBV segments were more frequent than in controls, with TRBV5-6, TRBV5-1 and TRBV20-1 among them.

Sample: blood. The source of these receptors is a girl aged 2-9 years with multiple sclerosis.

The chain joins TRBV29-1 to TRBJ1-2; D gene ambiguous. The CDR3 runs 12 residues. Between the trimmed V and J ends, which lost 5 bases and 3 bases, there was a span of 10 bases. Germline values: CDR1 SQVTM, CDR2 ANQGSEA. The CDR3 coding sequence is TGCAGCGTTTCCAACAGAGACTATGGCTACACCTTC. Translation gives CSVSNRDYGYTF.

This clonotype was seen only a few times. This chain links TRBV11-1 with TRBJ2-1, with TRBD2 matching over 7 bases. Germline CDR1 is SGHAT and CDR2 is FQDESV (reference sequence). The CDR3 covers 17 residues. J was trimmed by 6 bases and V by 0 bases; bases with no gene match: 11. The CDR3 is CASSLAPAGVVGNEQFF. CDR3 in DNA: TGTGCCAGCAGCTTAGCCCCCGCGGGAGTGGTCGGCAATGAGCAGTTCTTC. Combining the CDR3 with reference TRBV11-1 and TRBJ2-1 gives the whole variable domain EAEVAQSPRYKITEKSQAVAFWCDPISGHATLYWYRQILGQGPELLVQFQDESVVDDSQLPKDRFSAERLKGVDSTLKIQPAELGDSAMYLCASSLAPAGVVGNEQFFGPGTRLTVL.

This clonotype appeared a few times. The chain employs TRBV20-1 and TRBJ2-5; 8 nucleotides match TRBD2. Germline CDR1 DFQATT, CDR2 SNEGSKA (reference sequence). The CDR3 runs to 15 residues. V dropped 4 bases and J dropped 1; count of bases not matched to a gene: 8. The CDR3 DNA is TGCAGTGCTAACCGCCTGACTAGCGTCCAAGAGACCCAGTACTTC. This gives the protein CSANRLTSVQETQYF.

This chain links TRBV6-2 or TRBV6-3 with TRBJ1-5, with a possible D match to TRBD1 (5 bases). The CDR3 spans 15 residues. Per the germline V gene, CDR1 is MNHEY and CDR2 is SVGEGT. V was cut by 0 bases and J by 9 bases, with 15 bases left in between. The CDR3 reads CASSYSVGTAGPQHF. DNA for the CDR3: TGTGCCAGCAGTTACTCGGTTGGGACCGCGGGGCCCCAGCATTTT.

The chain joins TRBV6-6 to TRBJ1-4; the D is unclear. The length of the CDR3 is 15 residues. V was pared by 2 bases and J by 7 bases, with 14 bases between. Per germline, CDR1 MNHNY and CDR2 SVGAGI (reference sequence). CDR3 amino acids: CASSYSPGLSEKLFF. The DNA for the CDR3 is TGTGCCAGCAGTTACAGTCCGGGGTTAAGTGAAAAACTGTTTTTT.

This chain links TRBV29-1 with TRBJ1-1; tentatively, D is TRBD1 (5 bases). Germline CDR1 SQVTM, CDR2 ANQGSEA. Trimming took 4 bases from V and 2 from J, leaving 11 bases between them. This CDR3 spans 13 amino acids. The CDR3 sequence: CSVGGIVNTEAFF. CDR3 nucleotide sequence: TGCAGCGTTGGGGGCATTGTTAACACTGAAGCTTTCTTT.

There are a few counts of this clonotype. This chain uses TRBV5-1 with TRBJ1-2, with TRBD1 matching over 7 bases. CDR3 length equals 18 residues. The V gene end was trimmed by 0 bases and the J gene end by 3 bases; junction bases not matched to a gene: 14. CDR1 and CDR2 from the germline V gene are SGHRS and YFSETQ. CDR3 sequence: CASSLASIRTGADYGYTF. The CDR3 DNA is TGCGCCAGCAGCTTGGCCTCGATACGGACAGGAGCGGACTATGGCTACACCTTC. Based on the CDR3 plus reference TRBV5-1 and TRBJ1-2, the full variable domain is KAGVTQTPRYLIKTRGQQVTLSCSPISGHRSVSWYQQTPGQGLQFLFEYFSETQRNKGNFPGRFSGRQFSNSRSEMNVSTLELGDSALYLCASSLASIRTGADYGYTFGSGTRLTVV.

The V and J genes are TRBV28 and TRBJ2-3, with D possibly being TRBD2 (5 bases). With 2 bases removed from V and 5 bases from J, the gap between germline ends came to 14 bases. The germline V gene has CDR1 MDHEN and CDR2 SYDVKM. This CDR3 has 15 amino acids. CDR3 region: CASSLNGVEEDTQYF. The CDR3, as DNA: TGTGCCAGCAGTTTAAACGGGGTTGAGGAAGATACGCAGTATTTT. The full variable domain, completed using reference TRBV28 and TRBJ2-3, is DVKVTQSSRYLVKRTGEKVFLECVQDMDHENMFWYRQDPGLGLRLIYFSYDVKMKEKGDIPEGYSVSREKKERFSLILESASTNQTSMYLCASSLNGVEEDTQYFGPGTRLTVL.

There are a few counts of this clonotype. V is TRBV15 and J is TRBJ2-1; D may be TRBD2 (5 bases). Germline CDR1 and CDR2: LNHNV and YYDKDF (reference sequence). This CDR3 is built from 13 residues. Trimming stripped 0 bases from V and 7 bases from J, with 7 bases between. CDR3 residues: CATSRDTGNEQFF. As DNA, the CDR3 is TGTGCCACCAGCAGAGATACGGGGAATGAGCAGTTCTTC.

This rearrangement joins TRBV5-1 to TRBJ2-1; D may match TRBD1 or TRBD2 (5 bases each). The germline V and J ends were trimmed by 0 bases and 6 bases, with 16 bases remaining between them. The CDR3 has 16 residues. CDR1 and CDR2 from the germline V gene are SGHRS and YFSETQ. CDR3 loop: CASSLGPGTSGNEQFF. The CDR3 DNA sequence: TGCGCCAGCAGCTTGGGACCCGGGACCAGCGGCAATGAGCAGTTCTTC.

This rearrangement joins TRBV10-1 to TRBJ1-2; D may be TRBD1 (6 bases). Trimming shortened V by 0 bases and J by 6 bases, and 14 bases separated the two germline ends. Germline loops: CDR1 WNHNN, CDR2 SYGVQD (reference sequence). This CDR3 has 15 amino acids. The CDR3 DNA is TGCGCCAGCAGTGAGTCATTGGGGGGCCCCCATGGCTACACCTTC. It translates to CASSESLGGPHGYTF.

The V gene is TRBV4-1, the J gene TRBJ1-2; no firm D call. This CDR3 contains 15 residues. Germline lookup yields CDR1 MGHRA and CDR2 YSYEKL. Trimming cost V 5 bases and J 5 bases, with 18 bases left between them. The CDR3 sequence is CASSKAGGESYGYTF. The DNA for the CDR3 is TGCGCCAGCAGCAAAGCGGGTGGTGAATCTTATGGCTACACCTTC.

This chain links TRBV20-1 with TRBJ2-3, with TRBD2 matching over 10 bases. CDR1 is DFQATT and CDR2 is SNEGSKA in the germline V gene (reference sequence). With V trimmed by 1 base and J by 3 bases, 7 bases remained unmatched. There are 16 residues in the CDR3. This CDR3 reads CSARGSGGPGTDTQYF. Here the CDR3 DNA reads TGCAGTGCTAGAGGTAGCGGGGGGCCGGGTACAGATACGCAGTATTTT.

The chain uses TRBV29-1 and TRBJ1-2, with 9 bases aligning to TRBD1. Germline values: CDR1 SQVTM, CDR2 ANQGSEA. The CDR3 covers 14 residues. Germline trimming cut 4 bases from V and 6 bases from J; bases unmatched to any gene: 9. In DNA, the CDR3 is TGCAGCGTTGCGGAGGGACAGGGTCAGAATGGCTACACCTTC. This codes for CSVAEGQGQNGYTF. Complete variable domain (other parts from reference TRBV29-1 and TRBJ1-2): SAVISQKPSRDICQRGTSLTIQCQVDSQVTMMFWYRQQPGQSLTLIATANQGSEATYESGFVIDKFPISRPNLTFSTLTVSNMSPEDSSIYLCSVAEGQGQNGYTFGSGTRLTVV.

The chain is built from TRBV7-2 and TRBJ1-5; possibly TRBD1 for D (6 bases). Germline V gene data show CDR1 as SGHTA and CDR2 as FQGNSA. This CDR3 is 13 amino acids long. The V gene lost 3 bases and the J gene lost 7 bases, with 10 bases spanning the gap. The CDR3 bases are TGTGCCAGCAGCTTGGGGGCTCAACAGCCCCAGCATTTT. It encodes CASSLGAQQPQHF. Supplemented by reference TRBV7-2 and TRBJ1-5, the full variable domain reads GAGVSQSPSNKVTEKGKDVELRCDPISGHTALYWYRQSLGQGLEFLIYFQGNSAPDKSGLPSDRFSAERTGGSVSTLTIQRTQQEDSAVYLCASSLGAQQPQHFGDGTRLSIL.

The chain has TRBV20-1 and TRBJ2-1, with D perhaps TRBD1 or TRBD2 (5 bases each). The CDR3 contains 14 residues. Trimming took 0 bases from V and 4 from J, leaving 10 bases between them. Germline assignment: CDR1 DFQATT and CDR2 SNEGSKA (reference sequence). The CDR3 bases are TGCAGTGCTAGAGATTGGGGACCATACAATGAGCAGTTCTTC. Translated, it gives CSARDWGPYNEQFF.

In this sample, this clonotype turned up a few times. The rearrangement links TRBV4-1 to TRBJ1-3; D is possibly TRBD1 (6 bases). This CDR3 comprises 16 residues. V shed 8 bases and J shed 6 bases, with 23 bases lying between them. Germline V CDR1 and CDR2: MGHRA, YSYEKL. The CDR3 sequence: CASGPTRQDPSNTIYF. In DNA, the CDR3 is TGCGCCAGCGGACCAACTAGACAGGACCCATCAAACACCATATATTTT.

The chain uses TRBV11-2 and TRBJ2-3, with D unresolved. In germline, CDR1 is SGHAT, CDR2 FQNNGV. V was shortened by 3 bases and J by 4 bases, with 14 bases between the two germline ends. CDR3 length: 15 residues. The chain's CDR3 is CASSFEGKLADTQYF. Written as DNA, the CDR3 is TGTGCCAGCAGCTTTGAAGGGAAGCTGGCAGATACGCAGTATTTT.

V gene TRBV7-2 combines with J gene TRBJ2-7; possibly TRBD1 for D (6 bases). The assigned J gene may be wrong: the sequence end matches TRBJ2-5 better. Germline V CDR1 and CDR2: SGHTA, FQGNSA. The CDR3 extends over 14 amino acids. The CDR3 DNA follows: TGTGCCAGCAGCCCCGCCAGGGGAAGAGAGACCCAGTACTTC. Translating gives CASSPARGRETQYF.

The chain combines TRBV20-1 with TRBJ2-7; maybe TRBD1 (6 bases). Germline V gene data show CDR1 as DFQATT and CDR2 as SNEGSKA (reference sequence). CDR3 length: 15 residues. V lost 4 bases and J lost 0, with 16 bases in between. The CDR3: CSATKTGAISYEQYF. The CDR3, as DNA: TGCAGTGCTACTAAGACAGGTGCCATCTCCTACGAGCAGTACTTC.

This clonotype has a handful of counts. The V gene is TRBV6-5, the J gene TRBJ2-1; D not resolved. Germline CDR1 and CDR2: MNHEY and SVGAGI. The V gene lost 6 bases and the J gene lost 1 base, with 10 bases spanning the gap. The CDR3 spans 14 residues. CDR3 nucleotide sequence: TGTGCCAGCAGATCTAGTGGGTCCTACAATGAGCAGTTCTTC. This gives the protein CASRSSGSYNEQFF.

V usage is TRBV7-9 and J usage is TRBJ2-1, with D possibly TRBD1 on 5 matching bases. CDR1 and CDR2 from the germline V gene are SEHNR and FQNEAQ (reference sequence). V was clipped by 2 bases and J by 7 bases, with 9 bases between them. The CDR3 is 13 amino acids. The CDR3 sequence: CASSLLQVNEQFF. In nucleotides, the CDR3 is TGTGCCAGCAGCTTATTACAGGTTAATGAGCAGTTCTTC.

The chain employs TRBV5-5 and TRBJ2-5, with 7 bases matching TRBD1. CDR3 length equals 14 residues. V shed 2 bases and J 4 bases; nucleotides not matched to a gene: 5. CDR1 is SGHKS, CDR2 YYEKEE, per germline (reference sequence). CDR3 coding DNA: TGTGCCAGCAGCTTCCGACAGGGCGGAGAGACCCAGTACTTC. Protein: CASSFRQGGETQYF.

The V and J genes are TRBV6-5 and TRBJ2-1; D is ambiguous. CDR3 length: 14 amino acids. The V end was cut by 4 bases, the J end by 7 bases, with 14 bases between. The germline CDR1 and CDR2 sequences are MNHEY and SVGAGI. CDR3 DNA sequence: TGTGCCAGCAGTTCCTTAGACCCTTCGAATGAGCAGTTCTTC. Protein: CASSSLDPSNEQFF.

There are a few counts of this clonotype. The chain links TRBV29-1 to TRBJ2-6; D is undetermined. Deletions cut 6 bases from V and 0 bases from J, with 9 bases between. This CDR3 is 14 amino acids long. From germline, CDR1 is SQVTM and CDR2 ANQGSEA. The CDR3 bases are TGCAGCGTGGAATGGTCCTCTGGGGCCAACGTCCTGACTTTC. It specifies CSVEWSSGANVLTF.

CDR3 in amino acids: CSGGDGYNEQFF. Here the CDR3 DNA reads TGCAGCGGTGGGGACGGCTACAATGAGCAGTTCTTC. The gene calls are TRBV29-1 and TRBJ2-1; either TRBD1 or TRBD2 may supply D (5 bases each). Germline CDR1 reads SQVTM; CDR2 reads ANQGSEA. V gave up 7 bases and J gave up 3 bases, with 10 bases separating them. CDR3 length: 12 residues.

This clonotype was observed once. The chain combines TRBV25-1 with TRBJ2-3, with unresolved D. Deletions cut 2 bases from V and 2 bases from J, with 11 bases between. The CDR3 covers 15 residues. Germline CDR1 MGHDK, CDR2 SYGVNS. Written as DNA, the CDR3 is TGTGCCAGCAGTGAAAGGATGGAGTTCACAGATACGCAGTATTTT. It translates to CASSERMEFTDTQYF.

This chain connects TRBV6-5 to TRBJ1-1; D gene uncertain. The V gene's germline CDR1 is MNHEY and CDR2 SVGAGI. The CDR3 extends over 13 amino acids. Trimming removed 10 bases at V and 3 bases at J, with 15 bases between. The CDR3 coding sequence is TGTGCCACTTCGAGAGGCCCCTACACTGAAGCTTTCTTT. Translated: CATSRGPYTEAFF.

J is TRBJ1-1 and V is TRBV10-2; the D is unclear. Germline V gene data show CDR1 as WSHSY and CDR2 as SAAADI. The CDR3 is 13 amino acids. Between the trimmed V and J ends, which lost 2 bases and 1 base, there was a span of 5 bases. The DNA of the CDR3 is TGCGCCAGCAGTGAGATAAAGAACACTGAAGCTTTCTTT. Translation: CASSEIKNTEAFF.

This clonotype was detected once. This sequence joins TRBV4-3 and TRBJ2-3; either TRBD1 or TRBD2 may fit D (6 bases each). This CDR3 spans 20 amino acids. Trimming removed 1 base at V and 4 bases at J, with 27 bases between. The germline CDR1 and CDR2 sequences are LGHNA and YSLEER. In DNA, the CDR3 is TGCGCCAGCAGCCAAGGTATCCGGGGGCAAAATCCCACCGCCGCAGATACGCAGTATTTT. Translating it yields CASSQGIRGQNPTAADTQYF.

This clonotype has a count of ten or more. The V and J genes are TRBV7-2 and TRBJ2-5; 10 nucleotides line up with TRBD2. The CDR3 consists of 14 residues. The V segment lost 6 bases and the J segment 5 bases; nucleotides outside the gene matches: 6. CDR1 and CDR2 (germline): SGHTA, FQGNSA. The CDR3 spells CASSPSGGQETQYF. In nucleotides, the CDR3 is TGTGCCAGCAGTCCTAGCGGGGGCCAGGAGACCCAGTACTTC.

This clonotype has only one observation. The rearrangement links TRBV29-1 to TRBJ2-1, with 13 bases identical to TRBD2. CDR3 size: 14 residues. After removal of 6 bases from V and 8 bases from J, the junction contained 7 bases not matched to a gene. Germline lookup yields CDR1 SQVTM and CDR2 ANQGSEA. In DNA form, the CDR3 reads TGCAGCGTATGGACTAGCGGGAGTAGCCATGAGCAGTTCTTC. Amino acids: CSVWTSGSSHEQFF.